These 15 T cell receptor beta chains share one sample of origin, sequenced in a study of blood T cell repertoires in COVID-19. Sequencing was performed with immunoSEQ multiplex PCR; in TCRdb, only in-frame clones are kept and a portion is missing. The table shows tens of thousands of clones, with over 80% occurring only once. Sequenced: peripheral blood. The receptors stem from a man aged 50-59 years with acute or convalescent COVID-19.

The chain combines TRBV13 with TRBJ1-2; perhaps TRBD1 as D (5 bases). Per germline, CDR1 PRHDT and CDR2 FYEKMQ (reference sequence). V was trimmed by 0 bases and J by 3 bases, leaving 11 bases between them. The CDR3 extends over 15 amino acids. In DNA form, the CDR3 reads TGTGCCAGCAGCTTAGGACGGGGGTACGACTATGGCTACACCTTC. Its translation: CASSLGRGYDYGYTF.

The sample holds a few counts of this clone. The rearrangement joins TRBV7-9 to TRBJ1-2; a weak D match, TRBD1 (6 bases). Germline V CDR1 and CDR2: SEHNR, FQNEAQ (reference sequence). The CDR3 totals 13 residues. V was cut by 5 bases and J by 6 bases, with 13 bases left in between. The CDR3 nucleotides read TGTGCCAGCAGCAAGGGGGTTGAGGATGGCTACACCTTC. Protein: CASSKGVEDGYTF.

The rearrangement links TRBV7-9 to TRBJ2-1, with TRBD1 identical over 11 bases. The CDR3 covers 18 residues. Germline CDR1 and CDR2: SEHNR and FQNEAQ (reference sequence). V dropped 5 bases and J dropped 1; count of bases not matched to a gene: 10. The CDR3 sequence: CASSGRTGGFGSYNEQFF. DNA for the CDR3: TGTGCCAGCAGCGGGCGGACAGGGGGCTTTGGTTCCTACAATGAGCAGTTCTTC.

This chain joins TRBV28 and TRBJ1-1; 9 positions agree with TRBD1. V was pared by 9 bases and J by 5 bases, with 13 bases of the junction left unmatched. CDR3 length: 15 residues. In germline, CDR1 is MDHEN, CDR2 SYDVKM. CDR3 sequence: CASTENRGPRTEAFF. CDR3 nucleotide sequence: TGTGCCAGTACCGAAAACAGGGGGCCCCGTACTGAAGCTTTCTTT.

The chain is built from TRBV6-6 and TRBJ2-2; TRBD2 agrees at 8 bases. Germline CDR1 and CDR2: MNHNY and SVGAGI (reference sequence). J gave up 4 bases and V 6 bases, and 4 bases lay outside the gene matches. The length of the CDR3 is 14 residues. CDR3 sequence: CASRSGGFTGELFF. CDR3 coding DNA: TGTGCCAGCAGGAGCGGGGGCTTCACCGGGGAGCTGTTTTTT.

In the case of this clone: No conserved phenylalanine or tryptophan ends this CDR3, so it is likely a read error. Because the CDR3's place on the DNA is in doubt, the DNA is left out and the CDR3 is given as listed by TCRdb. The rearrangement links TRBV10-3 to TRBJ1-1; TRBD1, the D gene given by the table, was not confirmed from the DNA. The CDR3 spans 14 residues, counting both ends. Germline values: CDR1 ENHRY, CDR2 SYGVKD. This CDR3 is CAISVQPAQGLTRV.

This chain links TRBV5-1 with TRBJ2-3, with TRBD1 matching over 8 bases. V gave up 0 bases and J gave up 1 base; unmatched junction bases: 4. Germline-derived CDR1 and CDR2 are SGHRS and YFSETQ. This CDR3 contains 16 residues. CDR3 sequence (DNA): TGCGCCAGCAGCTTGGAACAGGGGGGAGGCACAGATACGCAGTATTTT. Protein sequence: CASSLEQGGGTDTQYF.

The genes are TRBV10-3 and TRBJ2-5; D gene uncertain. V shed 2 bases and J shed 7 bases, with 11 bases lying between them. Germline values: CDR1 ENHRY, CDR2 SYGVKD. The CDR3 contains 13 residues. CDR3 loop: CAISEISYGTQYF. DNA of the CDR3: TGTGCCATCAGTGAGATTAGCTACGGGACCCAGTACTTC.

The chain links TRBV3-1 (or the pseudogene TRBV3-2) to TRBJ1-1; D call uncertain. The germline CDR1 and CDR2 sequences are LGHDT and YNNKEL (reference sequence). This CDR3 region has 13 residues. The V end lost 0 bases, the J end lost 5 bases, and 7 bases lay between the germline ends. The CDR3 region has the DNA TGTGCCAGCAGCCAAGAGGTCGGGACTGAAGCTTTCTTT. Translation: CASSQEVGTEAFF.

The chain recombines TRBV4-1 with TRBJ1-4; D possibly corresponds to TRBD1 (5 bases). Between the trimmed V and J ends, which lost 3 bases and 1 base, there was a span of 9 bases. The CDR3 is 15 residues long. The V gene's germline CDR1 is MGHRA and CDR2 YSYEKL. The CDR3 loop reads CASSQAQGTNEKLFF. The CDR3 nucleotides read TGCGCCAGCAGCCAGGCCCAGGGAACTAATGAAAAACTGTTTTTT.

This chain uses TRBV19 with TRBJ1-5; D is possibly TRBD1 (6 bases). CDR1 is LNHDA, CDR2 SQIVND, per germline (reference sequence). V lost 3 bases, J lost 0 bases, and 15 bases lay in between. The CDR3 totals 17 residues. The CDR3 loop reads CASSMIGGSYSNQPQHF. DNA for the CDR3: TGTGCCAGTAGTATGATAGGGGGATCGTATAGCAATCAGCCCCAGCATTTT.

This rearrangement joins TRBV3-1 (or the pseudogene TRBV3-2) to TRBJ1-3; no firm D call. The CDR3 contains 15 residues. Germline V gene sequence: CDR1 LGHDT, CDR2 YNNKEL (reference sequence). V was trimmed by 1 base and J by 1 base, leaving 8 bases between them. Here the CDR3 reads CASSQAESSGNTIYF. CDR3 DNA: TGTGCCAGCAGCCAAGCCGAGAGTTCTGGAAACACCATATATTTT.

This sequence joins TRBV27 and TRBJ1-4; possibly TRBD1 for D (6 bases). Germline V gene data show CDR1 as MNHEY and CDR2 as SMNVEV (reference sequence). V lost 2 bases and J 5 bases, leaving 24 bases between the germline ends. This CDR3 has 19 amino acids. As DNA, the CDR3 is TGTGCCAGCAGTTTAGAGAAAAGGGGCGGACAGCATTCCAATGAAAAACTGTTTTTT. Translated, it gives CASSLEKRGGQHSNEKLFF.

This chain uses TRBV7-9 with TRBJ1-4; possibly TRBD1 for D (5 bases). CDR3 length: 15 residues. Per germline, CDR1 SEHNR and CDR2 FQNEAQ (reference sequence). The V and J ends lost 6 bases and 5 bases respectively, with 16 bases between them. This CDR3 is CASSPWVGPNEKLFF. The DNA for the CDR3 is TGTGCCAGCAGTCCTTGGGTGGGGCCGAATGAAAAACTGTTTTTT.

The chain employs TRBV27 and TRBJ2-1; D possibly corresponds to TRBD2 (6 bases). The V end lost 5 bases, the J end lost 7 bases, and 18 bases lay between the germline ends. Germline V gene data show CDR1 as MNHEY and CDR2 as SMNVEV (reference sequence). The CDR3 runs to 15 residues. This chain's CDR3 is CASSPTSSEGNEQFF. The CDR3 coding sequence is TGTGCCAGCAGTCCAACTAGCAGCGAGGGGAATGAGCAGTTCTTC.